The TCR beta chain described here comes from a study of T cell repertoires in cytomegalovirus infection (dated by TCRdb to about 2019). About the investigation overall: Because public TCR beta signatures pointed to carriage of CMV infection together with the matching HLA type, the HLA type of each donor mattered for the analysis.

CDR1 and CDR2 were assigned from the germline V gene as MDHEN and SYDVKM. Trimming at the junction amounts to 5 bases on V and 15 bases on J, and the germline ends lie 16 bases apart. The CDR3 holds 12 amino acids from the cysteine to the phenylalanine. The kept DNA is CDR3 alone, 36 bases in frame from the first base. Sequencer: Illumina HiSeq 1500. Using fastp at Q25 and MiXCR, TCRdb reprocessed the public reads and kept productive beta chains. One record per CDR3 amino acid sequence lists the most common genes and DNA. The sample data list 310,000 or so distinct CDR3 sequences, and 15% to 20% of these were observed just once. The ten largest make up around 12% of the sample. This clonotype appeared many times. Its antigen remains undetermined. Base quality data are lacking; no much larger clone is found one base away. The research as a whole found: Cumulative frequency of public TCR beta family members discriminated carriers of CMV infection plus the relevant HLA type in this cohort and an independent roughly 320-donor cohort. The ex vivo response was dominated by HLA-C-restricted CMV-specific TCR beta clonotypes, which also provided the single most frequent clonotype in two of eight donors.

The receptor comes from a human donor in good health (CMV status not recorded). Some clones in this sample may be carry-over from other donors' samples. What was sequenced was PBMCs. This receptor chain uses TRBV28 and TRBJ1-4; TRBD1 might be the D gene, on 5 matching bases. This receptor carries the CDR3 CASSPQVLAVFF. The sequenced DNA: TGTGCCAGCAGTCCACAGGTCCTTGCGGTGTTTTTT.